The present T cell receptor (beta chain) was sequenced within a study of response to subunit inactivated influenza vaccine. TCRdb fed the RT-PCR reads into MiXCR, producing one record per CDR3 protein. The data contain 500,000 to 600,000 distinct CDR3 sequences, approximately 12% of them seen just once; the ten biggest clones take up about a tenth. Germline loops: CDR1 DFQATT, CDR2 SNEGSKA (reference sequence). The CDR3 runs 14 residues. Trimming pared 8 bases from V and 0 bases from J, leaving 14 bases between. This clonotype has more than one count but fewer than ten. The TCR comes from a man aged 50-59 years who received an inactivated influenza vaccine. Material: PBMCs from blood, obtained on the day of vaccination. The chain combines TRBV20-1 with TRBJ2-1; possible D gene TRBD1, 6 bases. The CDR3 region is CSSPQGSSYNEQFF. The CDR3 nucleotides are TGCAGTTCCCCCCAGGGGAGCTCCTACAATGAGCAGTTCTTC.